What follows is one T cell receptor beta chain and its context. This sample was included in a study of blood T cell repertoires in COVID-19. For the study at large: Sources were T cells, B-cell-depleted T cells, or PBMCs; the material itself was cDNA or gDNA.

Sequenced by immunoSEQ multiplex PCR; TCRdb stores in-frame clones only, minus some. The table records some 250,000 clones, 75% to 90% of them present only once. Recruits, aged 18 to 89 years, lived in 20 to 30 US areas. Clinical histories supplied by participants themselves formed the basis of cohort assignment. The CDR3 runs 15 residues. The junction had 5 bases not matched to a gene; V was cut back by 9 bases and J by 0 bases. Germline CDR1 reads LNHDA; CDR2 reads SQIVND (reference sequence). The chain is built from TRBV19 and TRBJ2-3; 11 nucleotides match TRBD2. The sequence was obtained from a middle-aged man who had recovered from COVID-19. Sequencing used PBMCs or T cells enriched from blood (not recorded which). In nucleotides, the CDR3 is TGTGCCAGCAGGCGACTAGCGGGAAGCACAGATACGCAGTATTTT. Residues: CASRRLAGSTDTQYF.